Listed here are 17 T cell receptor beta chains from one sample, sequenced in a study of breast tumors, draining lymph nodes, adjacent tissues. Via MiXCR, TCRdb re-called the multiplex PCR reads, giving one row per CDR3 protein. The sample consists of fewer than 15,000 distinct CDR3 sequences, 62% of them appearing once. Material: tumor-adjacent breast tissue. The source of these receptors is a female donor with breast cancer. Some clones in this sample may be carry-over from other donors' samples.

V and J are TRBV19 and TRBJ2-1; 7 bases agree with TRBD1. CDR1 is LNHDA and CDR2 is SQIVND in the germline V gene (reference sequence). This CDR3 comprises 14 residues. With V trimmed by 5 bases and J by 4 bases, 5 bases remained unmatched. CDR3 region: CASSLPGQYNEQFF. CDR3 nucleotide sequence: TGTGCCAGTAGTTTACCGGGACAGTACAATGAGCAGTTCTTC.

This rearrangement joins TRBV9 to TRBJ2-7; D may be TRBD1 (5 bases). This CDR3 is 13 amino acids long. Germline CDR1 and CDR2: SGDLS and YYNGEE. V was cut by 0 bases and J by 1 base, with 5 bases left in between. The CDR3 DNA reads as TGTGCCAGCAGCGTAGAGGGGTCCTACGAGCAGTACTTC. It specifies CASSVEGSYEQYF. Based on the CDR3 plus reference TRBV9 and TRBJ2-7, the full variable domain is DSGVTQTPKHLITATGQRVTLRCSPRSGDLSVYWYQQSLDQGLQFLIQYYNGEERAKGNILERFSAQQFPDLHSELNLSSLELGDSALYFCASSVEGSYEQYFGPGTRLTVT.

This clonotype was seen just once. The chain is built from TRBV10-3 and TRBJ2-1; no reliable D call. V lost 0 bases to trimming and J lost 5 bases, with 11 bases between them. Germline V gene lookup returns CDR1 ENHRY and CDR2 SYGVKD. CDR3 length: 15 amino acids. The CDR3, as DNA: TGTGCCATCAGTGAGTCCCCCTTTGCCAACAATGAGCAGTTCTTC. Residues: CAISESPFANNEQFF.

This chain links TRBV27 with TRBJ2-3; tentatively, D is TRBD2 (6 bases). CDR3 size: 15 residues. The germline CDR1 and CDR2 sequences are MNHEY and SMNVEV (reference sequence). The V end was cut by 2 bases, the J end by 2 bases, with 11 bases between. As DNA, the CDR3 is TGTGCCAGCAGTTTAATGGGGGGTGACACAGATACGCAGTATTTT. Its translation: CASSLMGGDTDTQYF.

The chain carries TRBV6-1 and TRBJ2-3; either TRBD1 or TRBD2 may supply D (5 bases each). The CDR3 has 15 amino acids. The V gene lost 6 bases and the J gene lost 1 base, with 14 bases spanning the gap. Per germline, CDR1 MNHNS and CDR2 SASEGT. The CDR3 is CASRRGASGTDTQYF. CDR3 coding DNA: TGTGCCAGCAGGAGAGGGGCTTCGGGCACAGATACGCAGTATTTT.

This clonotype was counted a few times. The V and J genes are TRBV5-1 and TRBJ2-1, with D possibly being TRBD2 (5 bases). The germline gives CDR1 SGHRS, CDR2 YFSETQ. The V and J ends lost 6 bases and 0 bases respectively, with 19 bases between them. The CDR3 consists of 17 residues. Here the CDR3 DNA reads TGCGCCAGCAAGTCATCTACCAGCGGCGGCTCCTACAATGAGCAGTTCTTC. This gives the protein CASKSSTSGGSYNEQFF.

As concerns this clonotype: A junction boundary mismatches the germline segment, possibly from a read error. The chain joins TRBV25-1 to TRBJ1-6, with TRBD1 as a possible D gene (5 bases). This CDR3 comprises 15 residues. CDR1 MGHDK and CDR2 SYGVNS come from the germline V gene. DNA for the CDR3: TGTGCCAGCAGTGAATCAAGGGGTTATAGTTCACCCCTCCACTTT. Encoded protein: CASSESRGYSSPLHF.

This clonotype rates as medium-sized (0.01 to 0.1%). The CDR3, as DNA: TGTGCCACCAGCAGAGATTCGGGGTCTGGGGCCAACGTCCTGACTTTC. It is translated as CATSRDSGSGANVLTF. The chain links TRBV15 to TRBJ2-6, with D tentatively TRBD2 (5 bases). Germline assignment: CDR1 LNHNV and CDR2 YYDKDF (reference sequence). V was cut by 0 bases and J by 1 base, with 7 bases left in between. The CDR3 is 16 amino acids.

In this sample, this clonotype turned up a few times. The V gene is TRBV5-4, the J gene TRBJ1-3; D gene ambiguous. Germline-derived CDR1 and CDR2 are SGHNT and YYREEE (reference sequence). The V and J ends lost 3 bases and 3 bases respectively, with 10 bases between them. This CDR3 has 14 residues. Here the CDR3 reads CASSSTRSGNTIYF. The CDR3 region has the DNA TGTGCCAGCAGCTCCACCCGCAGTGGAAACACCATATATTTT.

This chain links TRBV14 with TRBJ2-7; no firm D call. Trimming removed 6 bases at V and 2 bases at J, with 11 bases between. Per the germline V gene, CDR1 is SGHDN and CDR2 is FVKESK. This CDR3 spans 13 amino acids. The CDR3, as DNA: TGTGCCAGCAGATTAGAACGTACCTACGAGCAGTACTTC. It translates to CASRLERTYEQYF.

The V and J genes are TRBV5-1 and TRBJ2-6; D uncertain. Germline loops: CDR1 SGHRS, CDR2 YFSETQ. This CDR3 has 12 residues. Trimming removed 8 bases from V and 2 bases from J, with 5 bases in between. The CDR3 coding sequence is TGCGCCAGTAATACTGGGGCCAACGTCCTGACTTTC. Protein sequence: CASNTGANVLTF. Variable domain in full (rest from reference TRBV5-1 and TRBJ2-6): KAGVTQTPRYLIKTRGQQVTLSCSPISGHRSVSWYQQTPGQGLQFLFEYFSETQRNKGNFPGRFSGRQFSNSRSEMNVSTLELGDSALYLCASNTGANVLTFGAGSRLTVL.

The chain couples TRBV7-9 to TRBJ2-7; TRBD1 agrees at 7 bases. The V and J ends lost 4 bases and 12 bases, in that order; junction bases with no gene match: 15. CDR3 length: 14 residues. Per germline, CDR1 SEHNR and CDR2 FQNEAQ (reference sequence). This CDR3 reads CASSSEGGPYARYF. The CDR3 DNA reads as TGTGCCAGCAGCTCGGAAGGGGGCCCCTACGCGAGGTACTTC.

Concerning this clonotype: One base away lies a much larger clone, so this may be a sequencing read error. The rearrangement links TRBV2 to TRBJ1-1, with D maybe TRBD1 (6 bases). The germline V gene has CDR1 SNHLY and CDR2 FYNNEI. V shed 2 bases and J shed 4 bases, with 11 bases lying between them. The CDR3 length is 14 residues. CDR3 sequence: CASSERGAVTEAFF. The CDR3 region has the DNA TGTGCCAGCAGTGAAAGGGGGGCGGTCACTGAAGCTTTCTTT.

The chain couples TRBV7-9 to TRBJ1-5, with D tentatively TRBD1 (6 bases). V lost 5 bases and J 5 bases, leaving 7 bases between the germline ends. The V gene's germline CDR1 is SEHNR and CDR2 FQNEAQ (reference sequence). The CDR3 is 12 amino acids. For the CDR3, the DNA is TGTGCCAGCAGCCCAGGGGATCAGCCCCAGCATTTT. Translation: CASSPGDQPQHF.

This clonotype has a count of ten or more. The chain carries TRBV6-6 and TRBJ2-7; D is uncertain. V gave up 7 bases and J gave up 2 bases, with 18 bases separating them. Looked up from germline, CDR1 is MNHNY and CDR2 is SVGAGI (reference sequence). The CDR3 is 15 amino acids. The CDR3 region is CASTPAVAGPYEQYF. CDR3 nucleotide sequence: TGTGCCAGCACCCCCGCAGTTGCCGGGCCCTACGAGCAGTACTTC.

The chain has TRBV11-1 and TRBJ2-2, with 11 bases fitting TRBD2. Unmatched junction bases numbered 4, after V lost 3 bases and J lost 4 bases. The CDR3 extends over 16 amino acids. The germline V gene has CDR1 SGHAT and CDR2 FQDESV (reference sequence). For the CDR3, the DNA is TGTGCCAGCAGCTTTAGACTAGCGGGATCCACCGGGGAGCTGTTTTTT. This codes for CASSFRLAGSTGELFF.

Remarks on this clonotype: A read error may account for a junction end that differs from germline. This chain joins TRBV28 and TRBJ2-5; no reliable D call. The CDR3 has 13 amino acids. The germline V gene encodes CDR1 MDHEN and CDR2 SYDVKM. DNA for the CDR3: TGTGCCAGCAGCTTATTGAACCAAGAGACCCAGCACTTC. This encodes CASSLLNQETQHF.